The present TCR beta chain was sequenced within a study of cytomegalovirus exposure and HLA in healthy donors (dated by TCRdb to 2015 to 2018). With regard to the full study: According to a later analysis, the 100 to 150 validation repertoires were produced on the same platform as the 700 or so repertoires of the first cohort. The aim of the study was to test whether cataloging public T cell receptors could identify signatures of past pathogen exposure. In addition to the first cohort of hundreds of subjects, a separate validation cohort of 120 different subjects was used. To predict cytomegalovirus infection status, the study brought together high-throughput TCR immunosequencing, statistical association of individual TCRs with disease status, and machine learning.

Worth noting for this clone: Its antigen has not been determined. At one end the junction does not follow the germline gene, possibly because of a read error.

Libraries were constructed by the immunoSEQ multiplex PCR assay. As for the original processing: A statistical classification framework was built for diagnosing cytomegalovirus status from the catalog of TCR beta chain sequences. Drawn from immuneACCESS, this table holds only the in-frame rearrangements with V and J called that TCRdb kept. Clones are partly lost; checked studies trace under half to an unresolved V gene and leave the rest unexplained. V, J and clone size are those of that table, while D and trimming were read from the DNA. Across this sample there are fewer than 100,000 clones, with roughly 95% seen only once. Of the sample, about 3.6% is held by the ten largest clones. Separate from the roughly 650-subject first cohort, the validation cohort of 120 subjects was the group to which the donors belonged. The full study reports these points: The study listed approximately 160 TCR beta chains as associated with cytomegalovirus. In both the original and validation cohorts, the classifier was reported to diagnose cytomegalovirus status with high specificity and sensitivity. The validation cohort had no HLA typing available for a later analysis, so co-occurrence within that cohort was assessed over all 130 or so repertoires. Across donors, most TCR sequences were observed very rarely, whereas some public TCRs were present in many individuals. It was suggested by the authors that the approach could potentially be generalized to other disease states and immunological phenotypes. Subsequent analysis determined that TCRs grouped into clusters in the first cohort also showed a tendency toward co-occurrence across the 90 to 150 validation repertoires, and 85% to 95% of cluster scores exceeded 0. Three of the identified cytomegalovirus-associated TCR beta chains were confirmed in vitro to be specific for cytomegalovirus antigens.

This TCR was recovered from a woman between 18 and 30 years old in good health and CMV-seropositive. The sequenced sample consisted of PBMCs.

The nucleotide sequence reads TGTGCCAGCAGTCCATACGGCGGGGGCATCGATATGCAGTATTTT. It specifies CASSPYGGGIDMQYF. The rearranged segments are TRBV25-1 and TRBJ2-3; TRBD2 is perhaps the D gene, given 7 matching bases. The CDR3 goes from the cysteine to the phenylalanine over 15 residues. Left in the record is the CDR3 DNA by itself, 45 bases read in frame from the first base. CDR1 and CDR2, looked up from the germline V gene, are MGHDK and SYGVNS.